This entry describes one TCR beta chain. Assay used: immunoSEQ multiplex PCR; TCRdb lists only in-frame clones, some missing. Of 150,000 to 200,000 clones listed, about four fifths are singletons. These data come from a study of blood T cell repertoires in COVID-19. This CDR3 region has 16 residues. V shed 1 base and J shed 9 bases, with 21 bases lying between them. Looked up from germline, CDR1 is LGHDT and CDR2 is YNNKEL (reference sequence). The rearrangement joins TRBV3-1 (or the pseudogene TRBV3-2) to TRBJ2-5; the D gene is possibly TRBD2 (5 bases). The source of this sequence is a woman older than 75 with acute or convalescent COVID-19. Source material: peripheral blood. Written as DNA, the CDR3 is TGTGCCAGCAGCCAAGCCCCAAACGGGGTCTTCGGGGCCCAGTACTTC. This sequence encodes CASSQAPNGVFGAQYF.